Listed below are T cell receptor beta chains from one sample, sequenced in a study of radiation and T cells in renal cell carcinoma. This table comes from immunoSEQ multiplex PCR, and its TCRdb copy is limited to in-frame clones, with some not included. The sample has more than 65,000 clones, 80% to 90% seen once. Source: blood, taken from a patient whose treatment included radiotherapy and nephrectomy. Every receptor here comes from a woman in her fifties or sixties with renal cell carcinoma. The CDR3 runs from the conserved cysteine through the conserved F or W. D genes are given only for firm matches. Not all rows give a size; the values are once, few, many and, for expanded clones, a class.

>TRBV5-1|-|TRBJ1-3|-
CASSLGGFLTGLGNTIYF
TGCGCCAGCAGCCTGGGCGGGTTCCTGACAGGTCTTGGAAACACCATATATTTT
>TRBV10-3|TRBD1|TRBJ2-5|-
CAISDPGQGRETQYF
TGTGCCATCAGTGATCCGGGACAGGGGAGGGAGACCCAGTACTTC
>TRBV28|-|TRBJ2-7|-
CASSSKGEAYEQYF
TGTGCCAGCTCATCGAAGGGAGAGGCCTACGAGCAGTACTTC
>TRBV10-3|TRBD2|TRBJ2-2|-
CATCGIAGEVTGELFF
TGTGCCACGTGCGGGATTGCGGGGGAGGTCACCGGGGAGCTGTTTTTT
>TRBV30|TRBD1|TRBJ1-4|-
CAWSPGGAGEKLFF
TGTGCCTGGAGTCCAGGGGGCGCAGGGGAAAAACTGTTTTTT
>TRBV7-9|TRBD1|TRBJ2-2|-
CASTNRAQGAIHTGELFF
TGTGCCAGCACCAATCGGGCACAGGGGGCAATTCACACCGGGGAGCTGTTTTTT
>TRBV19|-|TRBJ1-1|-
CASMNTEAFF
TGTGCCAGTATGAACACTGAAGCTTTCTTT
>TRBV10-3|-|TRBJ2-6|-
CAISARGTDRSGANVLTF
TGTGCCATCAGTGCCCGGGGGACGGACCGCTCTGGGGCCAACGTCCTGACTTTC
>TRBV18|-|TRBJ2-1|medium-sized
CASSPTGFYNEQFF
TGTGCCAGCTCACCAACAGGATTTTACAATGAGCAGTTCTTC
>TRBV9|TRBD1|TRBJ1-1|few
CASSAQGVTEAFF
TGTGCCAGCAGCGCCCAGGGGGTCACTGAAGCTTTCTTT
>TRBV5-1|-|TRBJ2-3|-
CASSLVGGNTDTQYF
TGCGCCAGCAGCTTGGTTGGGGGAAACACAGATACGCAGTATTTT
>TRBV2|TRBD2|TRBJ2-2|-
CASSEASGYSGELFF
TGTGCCAGCAGTGAGGCTAGCGGGTATTCCGGGGAGCTGTTTTTT
>TRBV7-2|TRBD2|TRBJ2-3|-
CASSLSAGVGLNTQYF
TGTGCCAGCAGCTTATCAGCGGGGGTGGGATTAAATACGCAGTATTTT
>TRBV5-1|TRBD1|TRBJ1-4|-
CASSADPGQSNEKLFF
TGCGCCAGCAGCGCTGATCCGGGACAGTCTAATGAAAAACTGTTTTTT
>TRBV19|-|TRBJ2-2|few
CASSIVVNGELFF
TGTGCCAGTAGTATAGTAGTAAACGGGGAGCTGTTTTTT
>TRBV5-1|TRBD1|TRBJ2-3|-
CASSDRVTDTQYF
TGCGCCAGCAGTGACAGGGTCACAGATACGCAGTATTTT
>TRBV7-2|-|TRBJ2-3|-
CASSLASLTDTQYF
TGTGCCAGCAGCTTAGCAAGCCTCACAGATACGCAGTATTTT
>TRBV6-1|-|TRBJ2-7|-
CASGGTRREQYF
TGTGCCAGCGGAGGGACCCGCCGCGAGCAGTACTTC
>TRBV4-3|-|TRBJ1-2|-
CASSPGGGGGYTF
TGCGCCAGCAGCCCCGGGGGGGGTGGAGGCTACACCTTC
>TRBV4-2|TRBD2|TRBJ2-7|-
CASSQSGLAVSYEQYF
TGTGCCAGCAGCCAATCTGGACTAGCGGTTTCCTACGAGCAGTACTTC
>TRBV28|-|TRBJ2-7|-
CASSRTQRNYEQYF
TGTGCCAGCAGCCGGACACAGCGAAACTACGAGCAGTACTTC
>TRBV19|-|TRBJ1-2|-
CASRAPGRRIYGYTF
TGTGCCAGTAGGGCCCCGGGACGGCGTATCTATGGCTACACCTTC
>TRBV6-6|TRBD2|TRBJ2-5|once
CASSRGLAGGRETQYF
TGTGCCAGCAGTCGGGGACTAGCGGGAGGGCGGGAGACCCAGTACTTC
>TRBV11-3|TRBD1|TRBJ2-2|-
CASSYTGAGNTGELFF
TGTGCCAGCAGCTATACAGGGGCCGGGAACACCGGGGAGCTGTTTTTT
>TRBV19|-|TRBJ1-5|-
CASSRRTDSNQPQHF
TGTGCCAGTAGTAGACGGACGGATAGCAATCAGCCCCAGCATTTT
>TRBV5-1|-|TRBJ2-5|once
CASSGGAASETQYF
TGCGCCAGCAGCGGGGGGGCTGCCAGCGAGACCCAGTACTTC
>TRBV18|-|TRBJ1-5|few
CASSKERYQPQHF
TGTGCCAGCTCCAAGGAGAGGTATCAGCCCCAGCATTTT
>TRBV6-6|TRBD2|TRBJ2-1|-
CASGTSGSNEQFF
TGTGCCAGTGGGACTAGCGGGAGTAATGAGCAGTTCTTC
>TRBV7-2|-|TRBJ2-5|few
CASSLDRGRPETQYF
TGTGCCAGCAGCTTAGACAGAGGGAGGCCAGAGACCCAGTACTTC
>TRBV19|TRBD1|TRBJ1-2|-
CAISTGEEDYGYTF
TGTGCCATTAGTACAGGGGAAGAGGACTATGGCTACACCTTC
>TRBV7-2|-|TRBJ1-6|-
CASSASLWNSPLHF
TGTGCCAGCAGCGCCAGCCTTTGGAATTCACCCCTCCACTTT
>TRBV5-4|-|TRBJ1-1|-
CASSRGGSLGEAFF
TGTGCCAGCAGCCGGGGAGGAAGCCTCGGTGAAGCTTTCTTT
>TRBV19|-|TRBJ2-7|once
CASSIIVGSYEQYF
TGTGCCAGTAGTATAATAGTGGGTTCCTACGAGCAGTACTTC
>TRBV11-1|TRBD1|TRBJ1-2|-
CASSPRRDDRVGGNYGYTF
TGTGCCAGCAGCCCCCGACGAGACGACAGGGTTGGAGGGAACTATGGCTACACCTTC